This T cell receptor (beta chain) was captured in a study of cytomegalovirus exposure and HLA in healthy donors. Only in-frame clones appear in the TCRdb table, and some are missing; sequencing was by immunoSEQ multiplex PCR. The sample contains 90,000 to 130,000 clones, approximately 89% of which appear only once. Germline V gene sequence: CDR1 SGDLS, CDR2 YYNGEE. The ends lost 2 bases at V and 7 bases at J; junction bases unmatched: 8. This CDR3 is built from 15 residues. V usage is TRBV9 and J usage is TRBJ2-1, with 8 bases aligning to TRBD1. The sequence derives from a woman between 18 and 30 years old in good health and CMV-seronegative. Sequenced sample: PBMCs. The CDR3 is CASSVVGQGINEQFF. CDR3 DNA: TGTGCCAGCAGCGTCGTCGGACAGGGAATAAATGAGCAGTTCTTC.